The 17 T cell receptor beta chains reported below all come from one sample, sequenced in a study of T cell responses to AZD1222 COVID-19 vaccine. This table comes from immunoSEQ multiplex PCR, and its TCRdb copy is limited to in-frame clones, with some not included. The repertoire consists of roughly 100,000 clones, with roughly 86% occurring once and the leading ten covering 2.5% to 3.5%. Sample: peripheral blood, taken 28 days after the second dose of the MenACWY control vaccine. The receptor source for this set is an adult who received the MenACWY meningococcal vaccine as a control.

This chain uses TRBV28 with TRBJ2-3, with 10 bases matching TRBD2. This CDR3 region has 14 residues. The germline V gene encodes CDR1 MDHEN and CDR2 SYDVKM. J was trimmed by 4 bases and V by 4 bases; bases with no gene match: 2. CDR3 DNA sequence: TGTGCCAGCAGTTCCAGCGGGGGGGCAGATACGCAGTATTTT. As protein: CASSSSGGADTQYF.

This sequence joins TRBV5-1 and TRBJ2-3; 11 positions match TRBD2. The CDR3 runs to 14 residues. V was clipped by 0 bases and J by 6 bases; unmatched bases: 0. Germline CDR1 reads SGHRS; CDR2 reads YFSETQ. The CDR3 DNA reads TGCGCCAGCAGCTTGGGGACTAGCGGGGATACGCAGTATTTT. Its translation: CASSLGTSGDTQYF.

The CDR3 reads CASSLSKQSEQFF. The CDR3 DNA sequence: TGTGCCAGCAGCTTGTCCAAGCAGAGTGAGCAGTTCTTC. V usage is TRBV11-3 and J usage is TRBJ2-1, with D unclear. Germline V gene data show CDR1 as SGHNT and CDR2 as YENEEA. The V end lost 3 bases, the J end lost 9 bases, and 12 bases lay between the germline ends. The CDR3 has 13 amino acids.

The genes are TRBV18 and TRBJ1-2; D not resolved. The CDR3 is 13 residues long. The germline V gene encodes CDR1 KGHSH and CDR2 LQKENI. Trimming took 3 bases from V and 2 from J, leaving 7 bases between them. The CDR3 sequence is CASSPGQNYGYTF. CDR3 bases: TGTGCCAGCTCACCCGGGCAAAACTATGGCTACACCTTC.

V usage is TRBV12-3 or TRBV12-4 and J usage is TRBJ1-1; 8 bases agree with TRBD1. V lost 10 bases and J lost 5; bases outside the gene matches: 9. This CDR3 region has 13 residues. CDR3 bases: TGTGCCACCGCGCTACAGGGGGATACTGAAGCTTTCTTT. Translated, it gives CATALQGDTEAFF.

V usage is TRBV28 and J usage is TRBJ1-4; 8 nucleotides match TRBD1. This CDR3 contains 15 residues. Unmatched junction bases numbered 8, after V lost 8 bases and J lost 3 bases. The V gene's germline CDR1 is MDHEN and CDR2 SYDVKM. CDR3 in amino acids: CASSSTGVANEKLFF. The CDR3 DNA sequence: TGTGCCAGCTCCTCGACAGGGGTTGCTAATGAAAAACTGTTTTTT.

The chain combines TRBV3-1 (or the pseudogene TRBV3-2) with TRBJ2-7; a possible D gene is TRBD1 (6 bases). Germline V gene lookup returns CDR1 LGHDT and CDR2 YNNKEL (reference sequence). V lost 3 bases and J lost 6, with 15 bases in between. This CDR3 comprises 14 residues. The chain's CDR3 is CASSHQGKTGEQYF. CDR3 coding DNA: TGTGCCAGCAGCCACCAGGGGAAGACGGGCGAGCAGTACTTC.

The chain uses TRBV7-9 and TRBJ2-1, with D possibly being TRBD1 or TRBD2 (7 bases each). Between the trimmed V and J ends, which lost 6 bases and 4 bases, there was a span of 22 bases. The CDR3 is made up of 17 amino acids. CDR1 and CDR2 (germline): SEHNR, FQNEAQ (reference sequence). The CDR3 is CASRTLGGGLGYNEQFF. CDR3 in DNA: TGTGCCAGCAGGACCCTGGGAGGGGGCCTTGGGTACAATGAGCAGTTCTTC. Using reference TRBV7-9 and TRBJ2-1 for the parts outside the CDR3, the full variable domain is DTGVSQNPRHKITKRGQNVTFRCDPISEHNRLYWYRQTLGQGPEFLTYFQNEAQLEKSRLLSDRFSAERPKGSFSTLEIQRTEQGDSAMYLCASRTLGGGLGYNEQFFGPGTRLTVL.

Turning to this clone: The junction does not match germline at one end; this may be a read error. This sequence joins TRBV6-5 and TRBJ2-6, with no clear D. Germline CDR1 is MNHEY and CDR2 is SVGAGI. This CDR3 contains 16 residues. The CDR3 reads CASSYGSESAANVLTF. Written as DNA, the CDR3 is TGTGCCAGCAGTTACGGGTCGGAGTCTGCGGCCAACGTCCTGACTTTC.

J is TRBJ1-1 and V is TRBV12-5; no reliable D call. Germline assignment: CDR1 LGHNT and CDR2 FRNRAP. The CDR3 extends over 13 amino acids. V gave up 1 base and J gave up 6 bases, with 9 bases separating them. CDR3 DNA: TGTGCTAGTGGTTTGGCCGGGAGGCCTGAAGCTTTCTTT. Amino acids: CASGLAGRPEAFF.

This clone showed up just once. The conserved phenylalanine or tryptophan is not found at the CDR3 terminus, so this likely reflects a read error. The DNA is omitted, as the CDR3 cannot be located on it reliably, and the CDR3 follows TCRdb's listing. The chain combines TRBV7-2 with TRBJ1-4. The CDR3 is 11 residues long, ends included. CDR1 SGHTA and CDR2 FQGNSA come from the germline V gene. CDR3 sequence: CASSSLISGKK.

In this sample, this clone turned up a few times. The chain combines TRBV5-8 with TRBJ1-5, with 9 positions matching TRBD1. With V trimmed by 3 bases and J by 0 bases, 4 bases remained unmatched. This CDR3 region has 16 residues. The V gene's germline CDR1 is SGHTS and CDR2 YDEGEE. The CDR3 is CASSYGTGYSNQPQHF. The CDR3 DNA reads TGTGCCAGCAGCTATGGGACAGGGTATAGCAATCAGCCCCAGCATTTT. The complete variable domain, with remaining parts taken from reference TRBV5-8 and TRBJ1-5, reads EAGVTQSPTHLIKTRGQQATLRCSPISGHTSVYWYQQALGLGLQFLLWYDEGEERNRGNFPPRFSGRQFPNYSSELNVNALELEDSALYLCASSYGTGYSNQPQHFGDGTRLSIL.

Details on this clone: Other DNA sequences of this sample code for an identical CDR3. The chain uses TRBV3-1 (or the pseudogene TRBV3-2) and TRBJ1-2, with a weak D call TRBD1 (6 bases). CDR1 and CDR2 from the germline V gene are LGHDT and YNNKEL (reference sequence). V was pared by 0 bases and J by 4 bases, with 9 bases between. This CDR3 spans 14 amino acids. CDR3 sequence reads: CASSQDRGLYGYTF. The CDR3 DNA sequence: TGTGCCAGCAGCCAAGACAGGGGCCTCTATGGCTACACCTTC.

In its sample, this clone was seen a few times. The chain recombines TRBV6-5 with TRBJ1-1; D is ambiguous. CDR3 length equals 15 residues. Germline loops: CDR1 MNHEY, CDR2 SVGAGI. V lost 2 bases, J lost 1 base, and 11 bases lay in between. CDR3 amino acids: CASSYDAVQNTEAFF. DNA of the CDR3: TGTGCCAGCAGTTACGATGCGGTTCAGAACACTGAAGCTTTCTTT.

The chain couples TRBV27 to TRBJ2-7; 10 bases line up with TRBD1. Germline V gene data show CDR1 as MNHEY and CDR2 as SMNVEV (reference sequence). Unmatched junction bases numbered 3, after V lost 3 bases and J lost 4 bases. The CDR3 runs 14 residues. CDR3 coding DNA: TGTGCCAGCAGTTTCTGGGACAGGGGTTACGAGCAGTACTTC. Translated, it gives CASSFWDRGYEQYF.

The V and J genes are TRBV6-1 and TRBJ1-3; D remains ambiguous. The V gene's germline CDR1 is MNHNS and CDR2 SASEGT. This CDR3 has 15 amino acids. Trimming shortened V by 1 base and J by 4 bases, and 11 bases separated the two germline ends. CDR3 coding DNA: TGTGCCAGCAGTGAAGACGGGGTATCCGGAAACACCATATATTTT. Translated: CASSEDGVSGNTIYF.

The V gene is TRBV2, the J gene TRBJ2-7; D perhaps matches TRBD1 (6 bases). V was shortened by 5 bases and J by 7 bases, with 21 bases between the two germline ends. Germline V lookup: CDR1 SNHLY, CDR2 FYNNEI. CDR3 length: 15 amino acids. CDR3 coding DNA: TGTGCCAGCAGTCCACAGGGCCATGCCTTAATTGAGCAGTACTTC. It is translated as CASSPQGHALIEQYF.